A selection of T cell receptor beta chains follows, all from one sample in a study of blood T cell repertoires in COVID-19. Only in-frame clones appear in the TCRdb table, and some are missing; sequencing was by immunoSEQ multiplex PCR. The table shows 400,000 or so clones, with about 87% occurring only once. The sample comprised peripheral blood. Source of these receptors: a man aged 18-30 years with COVID-19, enrolled during active disease. CDR3s leave out the opening cysteine and the closing phenylalanine or tryptophan. Fields, in order: V gene, J gene, CDR3 protein.

TRBV7-8	TRBJ2-5	ASSLDFSGTGVATQY
TRBV7-8	TRBJ1-6	ASTLPGTGINSPLH
TRBV7-9	TRBJ2-3	ASSVPGLGDTQY
TRBV7-9	TRBJ2-7	ASSSPDSQKLY
TRBV5-6	TRBJ1-2	ASSLARGRGVSYGYT
TRBV27	TRBJ2-7	ATSSGEAYEQY
TRBV6-5	TRBJ2-1	ASSYSRYLRNEQF
TRBV6-5	TRBJ2-1	ASSSRGGPEQF
TRBV15	TRBJ2-7	ATSSEGDRRGLADYEQY
TRBV4-1	TRBJ1-2	ASSQSMIITGSPGGYT
TRBV19	TRBJ2-2	ASSRTGFSGELF
TRBV5-4	TRBJ1-4	ASSSWEGGQGVEKLF
TRBV11-3	TRBJ2-1	ASSRTGREQF
TRBV6-1	TRBJ2-7	ASSDGRYYEQY
TRBV6-5	TRBJ2-1	ASTWTGKGEQF
TRBV6-2/TRBV6-3	TRBJ2-4	ASSSGGTAKNIQY
TRBV6-5	TRBJ1-1	ASSPRGRGNTEAF
TRBV2	TRBJ2-1	ASFRGYESYNEQF
TRBV28	TRBJ2-7	ASSFGRGAYEQY
TRBV30	TRBJ2-5	AWSGGGETQY
TRBV6-6	TRBJ2-1	ASRRLAGGPLNEQF
TRBV6-2/TRBV6-3	TRBJ1-2	ASSSGGALYGYT
TRBV11-2	TRBJ1-2	ASSPPGGRGYT
TRBV3-1/TRBV3-2	TRBJ2-7	ASSQRSYEQY
TRBV4-1	TRBJ2-7	ASSQPTRNYEQY
TRBV29-1	TRBJ2-3	SALGDRGPTDTQY
TRBV6-5	TRBJ1-3	ASSFNQGNTIY
TRBV4-1	TRBJ2-1	ASRETRQSNNEQF
TRBV11-3	TRBJ2-1	ASSLPLTRPNEQF
TRBV5-6	TRBJ2-2	ASTWPGGGLNTGELF
TRBV2	TRBJ2-6	ATEGQGALGANVLT
TRBV2	TRBJ1-3	ASRRQGRSGNTIY
TRBV2	TRBJ2-7	ASRNRVSYEQY
TRBV11-3	TRBJ1-1	ASSYYSPYTEAF
TRBV2	TRBJ1-2	ASKIGGNYGYT
TRBV11-3	TRBJ2-3	ASSSGQGLDTQY
TRBV12-5	TRBJ2-2	ASGSSGRHGELF
TRBV7-9	TRBJ1-2	ASSLEQGLSYT
TRBV28	TRBJ2-2	ASSSSGTGRVSTGELF
TRBV25-1	TRBJ1-5	ASSEGQSNQPQH
TRBV13	TRBJ1-6	ASSLVTGHNSPLH
TRBV6-5	TRBJ1-5	ASSMTGADQPQH
TRBV10-3	TRBJ2-3	AISGLASRYGDTQY
TRBV10-2	TRBJ2-7	ASSDTYEQY
TRBV2	TRBJ2-7	ASSGTSGKTYEQY
TRBV11-3	TRBJ2-5	ASTEGQRQETQY
TRBV7-9	TRBJ2-1	ASSLVADYNEQF
TRBV6-6	TRBJ2-4	ASSYSAPRGIQY
TRBV6-5	TRBJ2-1	ASSYQATGVGEQF
TRBV6-1	TRBJ2-5	ASSDFTGEETQY
TRBV6-6	TRBJ2-4	ASSPNPGLAGGGAKNIQY
TRBV24-1	TRBJ2-1	ATSGTSGTPYNEQF
TRBV24-1	TRBJ2-5	ATSDWGQGLSPQETQY
TRBV19	TRBJ2-6	ASSLSPGSLHPTSGANVLT
TRBV5-1	TRBJ2-7	ASNQGIVSYEQY
TRBV27	TRBJ2-7	ASSWDRDGVEQY
TRBV21-1	TRBJ2-2	ASSFEYVGPNTGELF
TRBV10-3	TRBJ2-1	AISDRGHEQF
TRBV5-5	TRBJ2-1	ASSAGTGYNEQF
TRBV19	TRBJ1-4	ASSKGGAGNEKLF